The clone carrying this T cell receptor (beta chain) was counted a single time. What it recognizes is unknown. The data originate from a study of cytomegalovirus exposure and HLA in healthy donors. Study at large: Inside one of the first data releases sat 75 million to 100 million unique TCRs taken from HLA-typed donors.

From germline, CDR1 is GTSNPN and CDR2 SVGIG (reference sequence). The CDR3 is made up of 11 amino acids. Trimming cost V 6 bases and J 8 bases; bases outside gene matches: 5. Broader study findings: Researchers counted about 150 TCR beta chains as cytomegalovirus-associated. Solely CMV serostatus was available to characterize immune exposure. Across all donors, roughly uniform sequencing depth was an assumption of the presence/absence analyses.

Vbeta (60) and Jbeta (13) primers were used in the PCR. Profiled with immunoSEQ multiplex PCR; TCRdb holds only in-frame clones, not every one. Of approximately 170,000 clones listed, roughly 84% were seen once; the top ten hold more than 1%. The rearrangement links TRBV30 to TRBJ1-2; 8 positions agree with TRBD1. The sequenced sample consisted of PBMCs. This TCR was sampled from a boy aged 2 to 10 in good health and CMV-seronegative. CDR3 sequence (DNA): TGTGCCTGCGACAGGGGTAAAGGCTACACCTTC. Encoded protein: CACDRGKGYTF.